Listed below are T cell receptor beta chains from one sample, sequenced in a study of shared clonotypes between healthy human individuals. Using immunoSEQ multiplex PCR, the repertoire was profiled, and TCRdb retains in-frame clones only, with some absent. The sample consists of millions of clones, about 95% of them appearing once. The sample comprised naive CD8+ T cells sorted from blood. These receptors were taken from a man younger than 35 in good health. The CDR3 runs from the conserved cysteine through the conserved F or W. The D gene is left open where the match is weak. Part of the rows lack a size; the others show once, few, many or a class for expanded clones.

len	v_gene	abundance	j_gene	d_gene	CDR3nt	CDR3aa
18	TRBV5-1	once	TRBJ2-5	TRBD2	TGCGCCAGCAGCCCCAATATCCCGGGACTAGCGGAACAAGAGACCCAGTACTTC	CASSPNIPGLAEQETQYF
16	TRBV9	-	TRBJ2-7	-	TGTGCCAGCAGCGAGAGCTCGGACAAATGGGTCTACGAGCAGTACTTC	CASSESSDKWVYEQYF
12	TRBV27	-	TRBJ2-7	-	TGTGCCAGCTCCCGGTGGCCCTACGAGCAGTACTTC	CASSRWPYEQYF
15	TRBV5-1	-	TRBJ2-2	TRBD1	TGCGCCAGCAGCCAGGACAGGGGATGGACCGGGGAGCTGTTTTTT	CASSQDRGWTGELFF
15	TRBV6-1	-	TRBJ2-5	-	TGTGCCAGCAGTCGGGTGATAGACCGGAGGGAGACCCAGTACTTC	CASSRVIDRRETQYF
15	TRBV28	-	TRBJ1-1	TRBD1	TGTGCCAGCAGTTTTTGGGGGACAGGGAACACTGAAGCTTTCTTT	CASSFWGTGNTEAFF
14	TRBV5-4	-	TRBJ2-7	-	TGTGCCAGCAGCGGAGGTACGGGGGCAGGCGAGCAGTACTTC	CASSGGTGAGEQYF
15	TRBV7-8	-	TRBJ2-3	TRBD2	TGTGCCAGCAGTGAACTAGCGGCAGGCACAGATACGCAGTATTTT	CASSELAAGTDTQYF
14	TRBV4-1	-	TRBJ1-6	-	TGCGCCAGCAGCCAAGATAATATGAATTCACCCCTCCACTTT	CASSQDNMNSPLHF
16	TRBV4-3	-	TRBJ2-7	TRBD2	TGCGCCAGCAGCCAAGAGAAGGCGGGAGGAAGGTACGAGCAGTACTTC	CASSQEKAGGRYEQYF
15	TRBV7-9	-	TRBJ2-7	-	TGTGCCAGCAGTTCAACAGGTTTGTCCTCCTACGAGCAGTACTTC	CASSSTGLSSYEQYF
13	TRBV9	-	TRBJ2-1	-	TGTGCCAGCAGCGAGGGACTTTCCACGGAGCAGTTCTTC	CASSEGLSTEQFF
14	TRBV6-1	-	TRBJ1-5	-	TGTGCCAGCACCTGGGACGGCGATAATCAGCCCCAGCATTTT	CASTWDGDNQPQHF
15	TRBV5-1	-	TRBJ2-5	-	TGCGCCAGCAGCTTGGATGGGACGAGAGGAGAGACCCAGTACTTC	CASSLDGTRGETQYF
14	TRBV6-9	-	TRBJ1-5	-	TGTGCCAGCAGTTATCGGGAGGATGGACGGCCCCAGCATTTT	CASSYREDGRPQHF
14	TRBV5-1	-	TRBJ2-1	-	TGCGCCAGCAGCTTGGGGGAATCCTACAATGAGCAGTTCTTC	CASSLGESYNEQFF
14	TRBV5-1	-	TRBJ2-4	-	TGCGCCAGCAGCCCCCCGGAGGCCAAAAACATTCAGTACTTC	CASSPPEAKNIQYF
14	TRBV5-1	-	TRBJ2-1	-	TGCGCCAGCCGACAGGGAGGGTACTACAATGAGCAGTTCTTC	CASRQGGYYNEQFF
14	TRBV9	-	TRBJ2-7	TRBD1	TGTGCCAGCAGCGTAGGGGGACAGGCCTACGAGCAGTACTTC	CASSVGGQAYEQYF
16	TRBV4-1	-	TRBJ2-7	TRBD2	TGCGCCAGCAGCCAAGATCAAAGCGGGGGCTCCTACGAGCAGTACTTC	CASSQDQSGGSYEQYF
14	TRBV30	-	TRBJ1-6	-	TGTGCCTGGAGTGTACCCACCGCCCGAACACCCCTCCACTTT	CAWSVPTARTPLHF
18	TRBV2	once	TRBJ1-2	TRBD1	TGTGCCAGCAGTGATCCCCGACAGGGGAACTGGATGAACTATGGCTACACCTTC	CASSDPRQGNWMNYGYTF
15	TRBV7-9	-	TRBJ2-1	-	TGTGCCAGCAGCTCGGACCGAAGCTCCTACAATGAGCAGTTCTTC	CASSSDRSSYNEQFF
15	TRBV19	-	TRBJ2-1	TRBD1	TGTGCCAGTAGACCCGGACAGGTAGATGAGGGTGAGCAGTTCTTC	CASRPGQVDEGEQFF
15	TRBV4-1	-	TRBJ2-7	TRBD2	TGCGCCAGCAGCCATGGGGGGGAGGGCTTGTACGAGCAGTACTTC	CASSHGGEGLYEQYF
15	TRBV28	-	TRBJ1-5	-	TGTGCCAGCAGCACACCCGACAGGCCAAATCAGCCCCAGCATTTT	CASSTPDRPNQPQHF
15	TRBV7-9	-	TRBJ2-2	TRBD1	TGTGCCACATCCGGGACAGGGGATAACACCGGGGAGCTGTTTTTT	CATSGTGDNTGELFF
14	TRBV4-1	-	TRBJ2-7	-	TGCGCCAGCAGCCAAGACATCACCGCCTACGAGCAGTACTTC	CASSQDITAYEQYF
14	TRBV7-9	-	TRBJ2-5	TRBD2	TGTGCCAGCAGGCGACTAGCGTCAGAAGAGACCCAGTACTTC	CASRRLASEETQYF
15	TRBV5-1	few	TRBJ2-7	TRBD1	TGCGCCAGCAGCCACGGGACAGGGAGTATCCACGAGCAGTACTTC	CASSHGTGSIHEQYF
16	TRBV7-6	-	TRBJ2-1	TRBD1	TGTGCCAGCAGCTTAGCTTTGAGGACAGGATACAATGAGCAGTTCTTC	CASSLALRTGYNEQFF
15	TRBV27	-	TRBJ2-3	-	TGTGCCAGCAGTACGGCCCGGTGGGGCACAGATACGCAGTATTTT	CASSTARWGTDTQYF
17	TRBV7-6	-	TRBJ2-2	TRBD2	TGTGCCAGCAGCTTCACTAGCGGGGGCATGACGAACGGGGAGCTGTTTTTT	CASSFTSGGMTNGELFF
17	TRBV7-7	-	TRBJ2-5	TRBD2	TGTGCTAGCAGCCCTTCAGCGGGAGGGCACATCGGAGAGACCCAGTACTTC	CASSPSAGGHIGETQYF
14	TRBV2	-	TRBJ1-1	TRBD1	TGTGCCAGCAGCCCGGGACAGGTGAACACTGAAGCTTTCTTT	CASSPGQVNTEAFF
12	TRBV7-9	-	TRBJ2-3	-	TGTGCCAGCAGCGAATACACAGATACGCAGTATTTT	CASSEYTDTQYF
16	TRBV19	-	TRBJ1-5	-	TGTGCCAGTAGTATAGGGACAGAAAATAGCAATCAGCCCCAGCATTTT	CASSIGTENSNQPQHF
13	TRBV5-6	-	TRBJ2-5	-	TGTGCCAGCAGCCTGGCTGGGACAGAGACCCAGTACTTC	CASSLAGTETQYF
12	TRBV5-6	-	TRBJ2-7	-	TGTGCCAGCAGCTTGTATGGGTACGAGCAGTACTTC	CASSLYGYEQYF
16	TRBV18	-	TRBJ2-1	-	TGTGCCAGCTCACCATGGGACGACTGGGGCTACAATGAGCAGTTCTTC	CASSPWDDWGYNEQFF
14	TRBV11-2	-	TRBJ2-3	-	TGTGCCAGCAGCTTAGGGGGGCACACAGATACGCAGTATTTT	CASSLGGHTDTQYF
12	TRBV5-5	-	TRBJ2-7	-	TGTGCCAGCAGCTTGTGGGATTACGAGCAGTACTTC	CASSLWDYEQYF
15	TRBV28	-	TRBJ1-1	-	TGTGCCAGCAGCCAATTCCGGGAGGGGAACACTGAAGCTTTCTTT	CASSQFREGNTEAFF
17	TRBV27	-	TRBJ2-7	TRBD1	TGTGCCAGCAGTATGAGGACAGGGCCCTTAGATATCTACGAGCAGTACTTC	CASSMRTGPLDIYEQYF
18	TRBV7-2	-	TRBJ1-6	-	TGTGCCAGCAGCTTAGAGGACAGTCTCAGCTCCTATAATTCACCCCTCCACTTT	CASSLEDSLSSYNSPLHF